This TCR beta chain was found in a study of a mutant IDH1 vaccine in newly diagnosed glioma. Study as a whole: Vaccine administration was initiated 4-6 weeks following radiotherapy alone, or with temozolomide cycles. Patients arrived already treated with radiotherapy, temozolomide, or both, most having had both. Study results and limitations: Pseudoprogression appeared independent of alterations in top peripheral clonotypes.

The table came from immunoSEQ multiplex PCR; TCRdb's copy has only in-frame clones and leaves some out. The sample includes about 56,000 clones, 87% seen only once; the top ten take about 1.3%. The time point: week 23, last vaccination. One vaccine dose held 300 ug of mutant IDH1 20-mer peptide and came with topical imiquimod. V gave up 7 bases and J gave up 6 bases; unmatched junction bases: 8. The CDR3 sequence is 15 residues long. From germline, CDR1 is SGHAT and CDR2 FQNNGV. Notes on this clone: Its target is not known.

The chain employs TRBV11-2 and TRBJ2-1; TRBD2 agrees at 11 bases. The sample in question was PBMCs, obtained from a glioma patient whose treatment included an IDH1 peptide vaccine. The TCR sequence derives from a man in his forties with glioma. The DNA for the CDR3 is TGTGCCAGCACCGCCACTAGCGGGAGAGGCAATGAGCAGTTCTTC. It yields the protein CASTATSGRGNEQFF.